The clone carrying this T cell receptor beta chain was detected only a few times. The antigen remains undetermined. A single record per CDR3 protein comes from TCRdb applying MiXCR to the reads. There are about 85,000 distinct CDR3 sequences in the sample; about half occur only once, and 90% to 95% lies in the top ten. The entry originates in a study of T cell repertoires in cytomegalovirus infection. Study summary: CMV epitopes, recently identified HLA-C-restricted and well-studied HLA-B-restricted, were used. Evidence of both CMV infection and a matching HLA type came from public TCR beta signatures.

Study results and caveats: Predominance within the ex vivo response was attributable to HLA-C-restricted CMV-specific TCR beta clonotypes. People with CMV and the relevant HLA were identified by cumulative public TCR beta family frequency.

The sequences come from CD8+ T cells from cultured PBMCs, collected from culture after CMV antigen stimulation. The receptor was derived from a human donor in good health (CMV status not recorded). Some clones in this sample may be carry-over from other donors' samples.

The CDR3 loop is CASSGGETEAFF. Here the CDR3 DNA reads TGTGCCAGCAGTGGAGGGGAGACTGAAGCTTTCTTT. This chain links TRBV2 with TRBJ1-1, with D perhaps matching TRBD1 (5 bases). CDR1 and CDR2 (germline): SNHLY, FYNNEI. This CDR3 has 12 amino acids. The V gene lost 4 bases and the J gene lost 5 bases, with 8 bases spanning the gap.